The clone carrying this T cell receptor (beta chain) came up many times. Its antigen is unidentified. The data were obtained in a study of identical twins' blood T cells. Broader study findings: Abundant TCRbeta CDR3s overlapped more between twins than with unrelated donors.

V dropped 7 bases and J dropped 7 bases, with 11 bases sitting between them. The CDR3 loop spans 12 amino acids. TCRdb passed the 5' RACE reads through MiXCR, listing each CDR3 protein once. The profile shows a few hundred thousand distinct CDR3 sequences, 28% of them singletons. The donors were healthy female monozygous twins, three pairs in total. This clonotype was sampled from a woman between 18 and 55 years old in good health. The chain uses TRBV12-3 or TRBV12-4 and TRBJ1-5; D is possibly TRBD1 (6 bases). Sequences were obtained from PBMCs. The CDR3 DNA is TGTGCCAGCACCGTAGGGGGACAGCCCCAGCATTTT. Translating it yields CASTVGGQPQHF.